A selection of T cell receptor beta chains follows, all from one sample in a study of cytomegalovirus exposure and HLA in healthy donors. Produced via immunoSEQ multiplex PCR; TCRdb's table is partial and in-frame only. Altogether about 71,000 clones are present, 70% being singletons, with the ten largest covering more than 8%. The specimen was PBMCs. Receptors were obtained from a woman in her fifties or sixties in good health and CMV-seropositive. CDR3s include the opening cysteine and the closing phenylalanine or tryptophan. Each record gives: CDR3 protein, clone size, V gene. Size is omitted from some rows. Given values are once, few, many or a class for expanded clones.

CASSEDSPRGYYEQYF NA TRBV5-6
CASSPGQFSYEQYF NA TRBV11-2
CASSPESQIPYNEQFF few TRBV5-4
CASSPGAGGRTQYF few TRBV18
CASSLYGLGTSGGAVDTQYF NA TRBV27
CASSLAPGTGSHNEQFF NA TRBV5-4
CASNEAGSGNTIYF once TRBV13
CASSSANVLTF few TRBV6-6
CASSPRAGASTEAFF NA TRBV6-4
CASSLSDSTLMDF few TRBV11-2
CAWSVTGRTDTQYF NA TRBV30
CAWTRGNGYEQYF NA TRBV30
CASSQRFGRELGETQYF NA TRBV14
CASSPNSGANVLTF NA TRBV19
CASSLGQYNEQFF NA TRBV5-1
CASSLGGSNEQFF once TRBV7-2
CASSLYRADTQYF NA TRBV5-1
CASSLGEGNEQFF NA TRBV28
CASSQIKLWTGDILLHF NA TRBV27
CASSYGLAYDTDTQYF NA TRBV6-5
CAGQWGRDQPQHF NA TRBV2
CAISEGRQGGNQPQHF NA TRBV10-3
CASSDDRVQNTGELFF NA TRBV2
CASSLSGTSGGANEQFF NA TRBV27
CASSRDRKNNEQFF NA TRBV5-4
CASSLNRGMAGKLFF NA TRBV5-1
CASSEQSNTGELFF few TRBV6-4
CAWSVQAGGTDTQYF NA TRBV30
CASSQDNRGKTEAFF NA TRBV4-3
CASSQDLGAETQYF NA TRBV4-1
CASRNQGGEYGYTF NA TRBV4-1
CASSGQAPHEQYF few TRBV19
CASKQGNYGYTF NA TRBV28
CASSIRSLGASNQPQHF NA TRBV19
CASSLSFSSGGEQFF few TRBV11-2
CASSGTMRLAGSTGELFF NA TRBV9
CASSDYSPSTDGQYF NA TRBV25-1
CASSRESGGASHEQFF NA TRBV7-7
CASSLTGQGDFYEQFF few TRBV5-4
CASSQQGLAGGGYEQYF NA TRBV4-1
CASSYSGTANTGELFF few TRBV7-6
CASSFGTGARENYGYTF few TRBV28
CASSMLQGLDQPQHF NA TRBV19
CASSQVPRGYEQYF NA TRBV4-1
CASSLEGRGHEQFF NA TRBV11-3
CASSLSGSGYGYTF NA TRBV7-9
CASSFRSGSLYNEQFF few TRBV28
CASSKEGYSYEQYF once TRBV7-2
CASSVGPRGYNSPLHF NA TRBV9
CASLPTSTDTQYF NA TRBV7-9
CASGPGQGDEKLFF few TRBV10-1
CASKPFITESSYNSPLHF NA TRBV23-1
CAIPGRWGLEAFF NA TRBV7-9
CASSLGGDAGGYTF once TRBV28
CASSPAVAGGYTF NA TRBV18